This TCR beta chain was recorded in a study of shared T cell receptors in the human thymus. The CDR3 extends over 18 amino acids. The trim removed 3 bases at V and 5 bases at J, leaving 15 bases unmatched. The germline V gene encodes CDR1 MNHNS and CDR2 SASEGT. Clones were read by immunoSEQ multiplex PCR, and TCRdb kept only the in-frame ones, dropping some. The data show about 710,000 clones, 70% to 90% seen once. This sample was shared with a second study, whose subject was human thymus T cells.

This chain joins TRBV6-1 and TRBJ1-5; 8 positions match TRBD1. This TCR derives from a boy in the first two years of life with a congenital heart defect. The sequenced sample consisted of thymocytes. The chain's CDR3 is CASSEAGGNPYSDQPQHF. The CDR3 nucleotides are TGTGCCAGCAGTGAGGCAGGGGGCAACCCCTATAGTGATCAGCCCCAGCATTTT.